A single sample gave rise to the 20 T cell receptor beta chains below, sequenced in a study of CD8 T cells in Susac syndrome. An amount of RNA that ranged from about 0.45 to 1 ug was reverse transcribed with random hexamers. TCRdb analysed the immunoSEQ multiplex PCR reads with MiXCR anew, one entry per CDR3 protein. The data contain 150,000 to 200,000 distinct CDR3 sequences, about 95% of them singletons. The sequenced sample was CD4+ T cells from PBMCs. Receptors originate from a human donor in good health.

This clonotype was observed once. The V gene is TRBV12-3 or TRBV12-4, the J gene TRBJ2-7; 7 nucleotides agree with TRBD2. The CDR3 is 17 residues long. J lost 4 bases, V lost 1 base, and 13 bases had no gene match. The CDR3 spells CASSLGFGGSARYEQYF. The CDR3 region has the DNA TGTGCCAGCAGTTTAGGTTTCGGCGGGAGCGCCCGATACGAGCAGTACTTC.

The gene calls are TRBV4-1 and TRBJ1-2; 8 bases map to TRBD1. The CDR3 runs 14 residues. The trim removed 6 bases at V and 5 bases at J, leaving 8 bases unmatched. The germline CDR1 and CDR2 sequences are MGHRA and YSYEKL. The CDR3 loop is CASRPTDRGYGYTF. The DNA of the CDR3 is TGCGCCAGCAGACCGACCGACAGGGGATATGGCTACACCTTC.

The rearrangement links TRBV20-1 to TRBJ1-2; the D gene is possibly TRBD1 (6 bases). In germline, CDR1 is DFQATT, CDR2 SNEGSKA (reference sequence). V was pared by 3 bases and J by 0 bases, with 14 bases between. This CDR3 region has 15 residues. CDR3 in DNA: TGCAGTGCTAGGCCTGTGGACAGAGCTAACTATGGCTACACCTTC. As protein: CSARPVDRANYGYTF.

J is TRBJ2-1 and V is TRBV30; 9 bases line up with TRBD2. Germline V gene lookup returns CDR1 GTSNPN and CDR2 SVGIG (reference sequence). This CDR3 has 14 amino acids. Trimming at V came to 4 bases and at J to 5 bases, leaving 6 bases not matched to a gene. The CDR3: CAWKGTSLNNEQFF. The CDR3, as DNA: TGTGCCTGGAAAGGGACTAGCCTGAACAATGAGCAGTTCTTC.

This chain joins TRBV11-2 and TRBJ2-3; 12 bases fit TRBD2. The CDR3 has 15 amino acids. From germline, CDR1 is SGHAT and CDR2 FQNNGV. The ends lost 6 bases at V and 6 bases at J; junction bases unmatched: 7. CDR3 nucleotide sequence: TGTGCCAGCAGGACTGGACTAGCGGGAAGGGATACGCAGTATTTT. It codes for CASRTGLAGRDTQYF.

The V gene is TRBV28, the J gene TRBJ1-1; D is uncertain. V lost 6 bases and J 0 bases, leaving 14 bases between the germline ends. This CDR3 is built from 15 residues. Per germline, CDR1 MDHEN and CDR2 SYDVKM. The CDR3 bases are TGTGCCAGCAGGTCGGTCGGACTATTGAACACTGAAGCTTTCTTT. Translated: CASRSVGLLNTEAFF.

The chain links TRBV29-1 to TRBJ1-4; 8 nucleotides agree with TRBD1. Germline CDR1 and CDR2: SQVTM and ANQGSEA. CDR3 length equals 13 residues. Losses at the gene ends were 4 bases for V and 7 bases for J; bases not matched to a gene: 5. CDR3 bases: TGCAGCGTTGGGGGACAGGACGGTGAAAAACTGTTTTTT. Translated: CSVGGQDGEKLFF.

This clonotype has a single count. The CDR3 spells CAWIAGDTEAFF. The CDR3 nucleotides are TGTGCCTGGATTGCAGGGGACACTGAAGCTTTCTTT. The V gene is TRBV30, the J gene TRBJ1-1; tentatively, D is TRBD1 (6 bases). Trimming removed 4 bases at V and 3 bases at J, with 9 bases between. The CDR3 loop spans 12 amino acids. Germline V CDR1 and CDR2: GTSNPN, SVGIG (reference sequence). Filled out from reference TRBV30 and TRBJ1-1, the complete variable domain reads SQTIHQWPATLVQPVGSPLSLECTVEGTSNPNLYWYRQAAGRGLQLLFYSVGIGQISSEVPQNLSASRPQDRQFILSSKKLLLSDSGFYLCAWIAGDTEAFFGQGTRLTVV.

The V gene is TRBV29-1, the J gene TRBJ2-5; a possible D gene is TRBD2 (6 bases). V lost 4 bases and J 5 bases, leaving 11 bases between the germline ends. The germline V gene has CDR1 SQVTM and CDR2 ANQGSEA. CDR3 size: 12 residues. The CDR3 bases are TGCAGCGTTGGCGGGGTGGGGGAGACCCAGTACTTC. Translated, it gives CSVGGVGETQYF.

The V gene is TRBV20-1, the J gene TRBJ2-3, with no clear D. V lost 5 bases and J 0 bases, leaving 6 bases between the germline ends. Germline CDR1 reads DFQATT; CDR2 reads SNEGSKA (reference sequence). The CDR3 covers 12 residues. The CDR3 protein is CSAYQSTDTQYF. CDR3 DNA: TGCAGTGCTTACCAAAGCACAGATACGCAGTATTTT.

The genes are TRBV12-3 or TRBV12-4 and TRBJ2-4; 14 bases map to TRBD2. This CDR3 has 18 residues. The junction had 8 bases not matched to a gene; V was cut back by 5 bases and J by 2 bases. This CDR3 is CASSPSRTSGRTKNIQYF. Written as DNA, the CDR3 is TGTGCCAGCAGTCCCTCCCGGACTAGCGGGAGGACCAAAAACATTCAGTACTTC.

This chain connects TRBV6-5 to TRBJ2-1; 7 positions match TRBD2. CDR3 length: 14 residues. Germline CDR1 and CDR2: MNHEY and SVGAGI. The V segment lost 2 bases and the J segment 6 bases; nucleotides outside the gene matches: 4. CDR3 in amino acids: CASSYETSSNEQFF. The DNA of the CDR3 is TGTGCCAGCAGTTACGAGACTAGCAGCAATGAGCAGTTCTTC.

The J gene is TRBJ1-3, the V gene TRBV29-1; D gene uncertain. Germline CDR1 and CDR2: SQVTM and ANQGSEA. The CDR3 totals 13 residues. V lost 6 bases and J lost 2, with 11 bases in between. The CDR3 region has the DNA TGCAGCGTCGATACCGAGGCTGGAAACACCATATATTTT. It specifies CSVDTEAGNTIYF. Complete variable domain (other parts from reference TRBV29-1 and TRBJ1-3): SAVISQKPSRDICQRGTSLTIQCQVDSQVTMMFWYRQQPGQSLTLIATANQGSEATYESGFVIDKFPISRPNLTFSTLTVSNMSPEDSSIYLCSVDTEAGNTIYFGEGSWLTVV.

This chain joins TRBV7-9 and TRBJ2-5; possibly TRBD1 for D (6 bases). The germline V and J ends were trimmed by 1 base and 5 bases, with 14 bases remaining between them. The CDR3 is 15 residues long. CDR1 is SEHNR and CDR2 is FQNEAQ in the germline V gene (reference sequence). The CDR3: CASSLEAGASETQYF. The CDR3 region has the DNA TGTGCCAGCAGCTTAGAAGCAGGGGCGAGTGAGACCCAGTACTTC.

This clonotype was observed once. The chain combines TRBV20-1 with TRBJ2-1; 7 bases fit TRBD2. The length of the CDR3 is 14 residues. V dropped 5 bases and J dropped 3; count of bases not matched to a gene: 7. In germline, CDR1 is DFQATT, CDR2 SNEGSKA (reference sequence). The CDR3 here is CSALRAGSYNEQFF. For the CDR3, the DNA is TGCAGTGCTCTCCGAGCGGGAAGCTACAATGAGCAGTTCTTC.

This chain connects TRBV9 to TRBJ2-7; tentative D call: TRBD1 (6 bases). Germline values: CDR1 SGDLS, CDR2 YYNGEE. The CDR3 covers 13 residues. Trimming stripped 3 bases from V and 5 bases from J, with 12 bases between. The CDR3 nucleotides read TGTGCCAGCAGCGGGGACATGTGGAACGAGCAGTACTTC. This gives the protein CASSGDMWNEQYF.

This clonotype was recorded once. CDR3 in amino acids: CASSYSSDRVTGELFF. CDR3 DNA: TGTGCCAGCAGTTACTCTTCGGACAGGGTCACCGGGGAGCTGTTTTTT. The chain employs TRBV6-2 or TRBV6-3 and TRBJ2-2; 8 bases agree with TRBD1. Germline CDR1 MNHEY, CDR2 SVGEGT. J gave up 4 bases and V 0 bases, and 4 bases lay outside the gene matches. CDR3 length: 16 amino acids.

The rearrangement joins TRBV30 to TRBJ2-1; D is perhaps TRBD2 (6 bases). This CDR3 has 14 amino acids. Germline V gene data show CDR1 as GTSNPN and CDR2 as SVGIG (reference sequence). Trimming took off 1 base at V and 7 bases at J, with 14 bases between the two ends. The CDR3 sequence is CAWSGHPGLNEQFF. CDR3 bases: TGTGCCTGGAGTGGGCACCCGGGACTTAATGAGCAGTTCTTC.

This rearrangement joins TRBV6-2 or TRBV6-3 to TRBJ2-7; 11 positions agree with TRBD2. This CDR3 has 14 residues. With 8 bases clipped from V and 2 bases from J, the junction kept 5 bases outside the gene matches. From germline, CDR1 is MNHEY and CDR2 SVGEGT. CDR3 loop: CASLLAGATYEQYF. DNA for the CDR3: TGTGCCAGCTTACTAGCGGGGGCGACCTACGAGCAGTACTTC.

The genes are TRBV29-1 and TRBJ1-5, with a tentative D call TRBD1 (5 bases). CDR3 length: 12 residues. Trimming removed 2 bases from V and 5 bases from J, with 7 bases in between. Germline values: CDR1 SQVTM, CDR2 ANQGSEA. As DNA, the CDR3 is TGCAGCGTTGAAACAGGAGATCAGCCCCAGCATTTT. As protein: CSVETGDQPQHF.